A single sample gave rise to the 6 T cell receptor beta chains below, sequenced in a study of a mutant IDH1 vaccine in newly diagnosed glioma. The assay was immunoSEQ multiplex PCR, and TCRdb's table has in-frame clones only and misses some. The data contain over 80,000 clones, about 90% of them seen just once; the ten biggest clones take up approximately 0.58%. Noted time point: baseline, week 1 (first vaccination visit). Treatment specified: pre-vaccination baseline after standard-of-care therapy. The sequencing used PBMCs, collected from a glioma patient treated with radiotherapy, temozolomide or both. The receptors were sampled from a woman aged 45-60 years with glioma.

V usage is TRBV28 and J usage is TRBJ2-1; 15 nucleotides agree with TRBD2. With 5 bases clipped from V and 14 bases from J, the junction kept 7 bases outside the gene matches. The CDR3 runs to 14 residues. Germline lookup yields CDR1 MDHEN and CDR2 SYDVKM. CDR3 loop: CASSPPGLAGGEFF. CDR3 bases: TGTGCCAGCAGTCCCCCGGGACTAGCGGGAGGAGAGTTCTTC.

The rearrangement uses TRBV6-6 and TRBJ1-3; TRBD1 is a possible D gene (5 bases). With 5 bases removed from V and 4 bases from J, the gap between germline ends came to 18 bases. CDR3 size: 16 residues. CDR1 MNHNY and CDR2 SVGAGI come from the germline V gene (reference sequence). The chain's CDR3 is CASSPPGGVDGNTIYF. The CDR3, as DNA: TGTGCCAGCAGTCCGCCCGGAGGGGTGGACGGAAACACCATATATTTT.

The rearrangement joins TRBV5-6 to TRBJ2-1, with 8 bases lining up with TRBD2. This CDR3 region has 14 residues. The germline V gene has CDR1 SGHDT and CDR2 YYEEEE. The V and J ends lost 2 bases and 4 bases, in that order; junction bases with no gene match: 2. CDR3 sequence reads: CASSFGGRYNEQFF. The CDR3 nucleotides read TGTGCCAGCAGCTTTGGCGGGAGGTACAATGAGCAGTTCTTC.

V usage is TRBV6-5 and J usage is TRBJ2-2, with TRBD2 matching 7 bases. Germline V lookup: CDR1 MNHEY, CDR2 SVGAGI. V trimming: 11 bases; J trimming: 6 bases; junction bases outside the gene matches: 3. CDR3 length: 11 residues. Written as DNA, the CDR3 is TGTGCCGGGAGGGAGGCCGGGGAGCTGTTTTTT. Encoded protein: CAGREAGELFF.

CDR3 region: CASRERDRFSNQPQHF. CDR3 sequence (DNA): TGTGCCAGCAGGGAAAGGGACAGGTTTAGCAATCAGCCCCAGCATTTT. The chain is built from TRBV28 and TRBJ1-5; 8 bases map to TRBD1. In germline, CDR1 is MDHEN, CDR2 SYDVKM. This CDR3 is built from 16 residues. Trimming removed 6 bases from V and 0 bases from J; junction bases left unmatched: 7.

The CDR3 region is CASSSGGGNQPQHF. CDR3 nucleotide sequence: TGCGCCAGCAGCAGCGGCGGGGGGAATCAGCCCCAGCATTTT. V is TRBV5-1 and J is TRBJ1-5; the D gene is possibly TRBD1 (5 bases). Deletions cut 4 bases from V and 4 bases from J, with 12 bases between. Germline CDR1 reads SGHRS; CDR2 reads YFSETQ. The CDR3 has 14 amino acids.